A single TCR beta chain is shown here with its context. The clone's antigen remains unknown. Within one base of it there is no much larger clone, and no base qualities were kept. The library came from the immunoSEQ multiplex PCR assay. For the multiplex PCR, a mixture combining 60 forward primers for TCR Vbeta segments and 13 reverse primers for TCR Jbeta segments was used. The CDR3 region of rearranged TCR beta genes was amplified from genomic DNA with a multiplex PCR assay. The amplified TCR beta libraries were sequenced on the Illumina HiSeq System as 87-base-pair reads. The paper's data handling went like this. In a later analysis, 80 million or so unique TCR beta chains were counted across the approximately 640 repertoires, and approximately 9.9 million of these chains were shared by at least two donors. Raw reads were error-corrected and collapsed into unique sequences by a nearest-neighbor algorithm in which closely related sequences were merged to remove PCR and sequencing errors. CDR3 sequences were aligned to IMGT reference sequences to assign V, D and J gene segments. For a sequence to be retained, a match of at least six nucleotides was required to both a V gene segment and a J gene segment. A rearrangement counted as productive if the CDR3 had no stop codons and remained in frame with V and J, and every other rearrangement counted as non-productive. Following IMGT convention, CDR3 was defined as the stretch from the second conserved V-encoded cysteine to the conserved J-encoded phenylalanine. The earlier analysis of some 550 of the donors excluded any sequence lacking an unambiguous match to a single V gene segment. In an earlier analysis of a few hundred of the donors, V segments were called functional above 56.7% productive rearrangements and were called segregating when the between-donor standard deviation exceeded 5%. A statistical classification framework was built for diagnosing cytomegalovirus status from the catalog of TCR beta chain sequences. A later analysis assigned V and J genes by comparing TCR nucleotide sequences with IMGT/GENE-DB human TR gene sequences. Using the TCRdist pipeline, a later analysis assigned CDR3 sequences along with most-parsimonious VDJ recombination scenarios. In a later analysis, each TCR beta chain was defined by its CDR3 amino acid sequence together with its V-gene family, and reads without a unique V-gene family were excluded. To address suspected cross-contamination and a sequencing artifact, a later analysis removed some 620 highly shared, low-generation-probability nucleotide sequences. A later analysis calculated a clonal expansion index for each public chain from normalized within-repertoire ranks of inferred template counts. In a later analysis, generation probabilities were computed with a VDJ recombination model fitted to out-of-frame rearrangements, and the resulting probabilities were checked against IGoR. In a later analysis, TCR-TCR, TCR-HLA and TCR-CMV co-occurrence was scored with hypergeometric tests, and a repertoire-size bias correction was applied to TCR pairs. A later analysis estimated false discovery rates by permuting HLA or CMV assignments 20 times. A later analysis grouped co-occurring TCRs with DBSCAN, adding TCRdist sequence similarity when clustering within HLA-allele-positive subsets. For co-occurrence clustering, repertoires with fewer than 30,000 or more than 120,000 public chains were excluded, along with roughly 5 repertoires with anomalous nucleotide sharing. TCRdb took this table from immuneACCESS and kept in-frame rearrangements with V and J called. Such tables lack part of the clones; where checked against another copy, unresolved V genes explain under half of the gap, and the rest is unexplained. V, J and clone size were drawn from that table, and D and trimming were deduced from the DNA. For this sample the table gives about 150,000 clones, of which 75% to 90% were detected only once. The ten largest clones capture 1.5% of the sample.

These data come from a study of cytomegalovirus exposure and HLA in healthy donors listed by TCRdb under 2017. Some background on the complete study: An earlier analysis of roughly 610 of the donors reported approximately 280 Gb of sequence data and 95 million to 130 million unique TCR beta sequences obtained from roughly 170 million T cells. An early release covering roughly 640 HLA-typed donors comprised around 300 gigabases of sequencing data and around 80 million unique TCR sequences. To predict cytomegalovirus infection status, the study combined high-throughput TCR immunosequencing, statistical association of individual TCRs with disease status, and machine learning. Rather than using new phenotypic data, the later analysis identified candidate immune exposures from TCR beta sequences and from how often those sequences occurred across donors. HLA typing included class I and class II loci at four-digit resolution. A later genetic analysis used genome-wide SNP genotypes for about 55% of the 666 donors, treating that subset as a discovery cohort. A later analysis re-analyzed previously published TCR beta repertoires from approximately 670 donors and added high-resolution HLA genotyping to study TCR occurrence patterns. The study profiled the T cell repertoires of 500 to 800 subjects by immunosequencing and related them to cytomegalovirus serostatus. Donor age, sex, ethnicity and CMV serostatus were compiled alongside the repertoire data. A separate validation cohort of 100 to 150 different subjects was used in addition to the roughly 670-subject first cohort. About five DR-DQ haplotypes were treated as single units for association and clustering because of strong linkage in the cohort. Every repertoire in the discovery cohort had been generated on one and the same sequencing platform. Typing coverage differed by locus: A, B, C, DRB1 and DQB1 were typed in roughly 620-630 donors, DQA1 in roughly 500, DPA1 in some 600, and DPB1 in just under 490. Among about 410 genotyped donors of the cohort, an average of roughly 230,000 unique TCR beta nucleotide sequences was sequenced per donor, of which about 18% were non-productive. The study aimed to test whether cataloging public T cell receptors could reveal signatures of past pathogen exposure. The genetic ancestry cluster associated with self-reported Caucasian donors included 80% to 90% of the roughly 390 genotyped donors. To decide whether each TCR beta V gene segment behaved as functional or pseudogenic, an earlier analysis of some 600 of the donors relied on high-throughput TCR beta sequencing.

The cohort was made up of 666 healthy bone marrow donors. All cohort members were sampled while nominally healthy, although unrecorded immune exposures were likely present. The donor was CMV seronegative and was included in the group of several hundred seronegative cohort members. Every donor gave a peripheral blood sample, and the peripheral blood mononuclear cells from that sample were used for TCR beta sequencing. Genomic DNA was extracted from the blood cell samples with the Qiagen DNeasy Blood Extraction Kit. V and J lose 6 bases and 0 bases, and a span of 21 bases separates them. Counted from cysteine to phenylalanine, this CDR3 has 17 amino acids. The only DNA kept is the CDR3, 51 bases in frame from the first base. The germline V gene (reference sequence) supplies CDR1 SGHNT and CDR2 YYREEE. The full study reports these points: A later analysis found that TCR association rates varied across HLA loci, with DRB1 alleles showing the most associated TCRs and HLA-C alleles the fewest. According to the authors, the approach could potentially be generalized to other disease states and immunological phenotypes. Fewer than 20 rarely observed V segments, including chromosome 9 orphons, were excluded from the earlier analysis of approximately 600 of the donors because counts were too low. In vitro tests confirmed that a few of the cytomegalovirus-associated TCR beta chains recognize cytomegalovirus antigens. CMV serostatus was the only immune exposure information available for the cohort. Compared with equally common non-associated chains, HLA-associated TCR beta chains in a later analysis were more clonally expanded and had lower generation probabilities. V-gene and J-gene trimming of TCR beta chains was associated with a missense DCLRE1C variant in a later genetic analysis, and the association was replicated in an independent cohort. Broadly in line with IMGT annotations, most TCR beta V segments showed up in productive rearrangements about 87% or about 30% of the time in an earlier analysis of several hundred of the donors. Most TCR sequences were observed very rarely across donors, whereas some public TCRs were present in many individuals. In this cohort, only TCR beta chains were sequenced, and detectable features were limited by the absence of alpha or paired-chain data. A further reported finding was that TCR beta sequences accurately predicted the HLA-A and HLA-B alleles for most subjects in the first cohort. Specific HLA alleles were associated with roughly 16,000 TCR beta sequences at a false discovery rate of 0.05 in a later analysis. A cluster of highly shared sequence variants was judged likely to represent a technical artifact of the sequencing pipeline. Roughly uniform sequencing depth across donors was assumed in presence/absence analyses, although this assumption may not hold. A later analysis reported that several top co-occurrence clusters appeared linked to parvovirus B19, influenza, CMV and Epstein-Barr virus. Cytomegalovirus status was reported to be diagnosed by the classifier with high specificity and sensitivity in both the original and validation cohorts. The study gave a list of under 200 TCR beta chains associated with cytomegalovirus. Correlated functional status among segregating V segments might be attributable to linkage disequilibrium, but an unknown experimental factor could not be ruled out. When HLA alleles, especially DR and DQ, strongly co-occurred, attributing TCR associations to individual alleles was difficult. In a later analysis, most CMV-associated TCR beta chains were found to appear HLA-restricted, with HLA associations seemingly driven largely by CMV exposure. The 87-base-pair reads could not distinguish some IMGT-functional V segments, including TRBV6-2 and TRBV6-3, so those segments were excluded. Compared with the 666-donor mean, donors in an Asian-associated ancestry cluster had fewer N-insertions in productive TCRs, according to a later genetic analysis. HLA typing was unavailable for some donors at each locus, so association tests used only the typed subset.

The sequence links TRBV5-4 to TRBJ1-2; TRBD1 is perhaps the D gene, given 5 matching bases. The material sequenced was PBMCs. This TCR was sampled from a man aged 35 to 55 in good health and CMV-seronegative. The CDR3 sequence is CASNPGGFGEANYGYTF. The DNA is as follows: TGTGCCAGCAACCCTGGGGGGTTCGGCGAGGCTAACTATGGCTACACCTTC. The CDR3, completed at both ends by the reference TRBV5-4 and TRBJ1-2 genes, gives the full variable domain ETGVTQSPTHLIKTRGQQVTLRCSSQSGHNTVSWYQQALGQGPQFIFQYYREEENGRGNFPPRFSGLQFPNYSSELNVNALELDDSALYLCASNPGGFGEANYGYTFGSGTRLTVV.